The rows below give T cell receptor beta chains drawn from one sample of a study of T-cell reconstitution after alpha-beta-depleted transplantation in children. TCRdb passed the PCR reads through MiXCR, listing each CDR3 protein once. This table holds some 340,000 distinct CDR3 sequences, around a tenth found once. Sequencing was performed on PBMCs from the stem cell graft donor, taken from the stem cell graft. Every receptor here comes from a human donor who donated a stem cell graft to a child with acute lymphoblastic leukemia. Both conserved end residues are trimmed from each CDR3. The order of the fields is clone size, V gene, CDR3 protein. Size values are once, few and many counts, or a class for expanded clones, and some rows have none.

>few|TRBV12-3/TRBV12-4
ASSLANEAAFGQY
>-|TRBV5-1
ASSALTSGQETQY
>few|TRBV5-1
ASSWEDIHTDTQY
>-|TRBV28
ASSPLPGTSGRSEQY
>few|TRBV5-1
ASSRGIDEQY
>few|TRBV20-1
SARGQGAQTGGETQY
>few|TRBV28
ASSFGLAGGLAKNIQY
>few|TRBV12-3/TRBV12-4
ASSVYEGRGTPTDTQY
>-|TRBV5-1
ASRASSYEQY
>-|TRBV7-7
ASSPGLFTGELF
>few|TRBV25-1
ASSPRGQGALGTEAF
>-|TRBV6-2/TRBV6-3
ATNRDTGFRGNQPQH
>few|TRBV7-9
ASSTSALNEQF
>-|TRBV20-1
SASRLVVGEAF
>-|TRBV7-3
ASSKRDAFTMGYT
>-|TRBV5-1
ASSLAPGGPLLAYEQY
>-|TRBV10-2
ATVGGSTVAYEQY
>few|TRBV9
ASSFLLGGEQY
>-|TRBV7-9
ASSSLAGGPTGELF
>-|TRBV19
ASSTLAGMRNEQF
>-|TRBV7-2
ASSLALRSSGIHNEQF
>few|TRBV12-3/TRBV12-4
ASSLAQNSYEQY
>-|TRBV7-9
ASSSPGLAHNEQF
>many|TRBV5-1
ASSWGGNNEQF
>few|TRBV20-1
SASPTRPYEQY
>-|TRBV4-3
ASSQDLGWDRMSYNEQF
>-|TRBV4-2
ASSQEPDTQY
>-|TRBV10-3
AISESTKNTDTQY
>many|TRBV5-1
ASSLAVKDGYT
>-|TRBV27
ASSLSRGRQPQH
>-|TRBV11-2
ASSFRDRDPLAKNIQY